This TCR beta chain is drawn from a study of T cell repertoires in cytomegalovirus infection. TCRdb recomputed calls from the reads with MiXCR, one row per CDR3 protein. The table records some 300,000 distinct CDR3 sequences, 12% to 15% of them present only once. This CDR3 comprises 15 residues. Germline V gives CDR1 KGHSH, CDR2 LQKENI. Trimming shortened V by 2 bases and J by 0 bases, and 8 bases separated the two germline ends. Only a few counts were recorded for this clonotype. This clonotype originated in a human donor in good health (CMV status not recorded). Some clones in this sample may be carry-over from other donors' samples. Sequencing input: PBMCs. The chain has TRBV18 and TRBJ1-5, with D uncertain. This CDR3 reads CASSPTVYSNQPQHF. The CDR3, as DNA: TGTGCCAGCTCACCAACAGTTTATAGCAATCAGCCCCAGCATTTT. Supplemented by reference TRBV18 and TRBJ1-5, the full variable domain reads NAGVMQNPRHLVRRRGQEARLRCSPMKGHSHVYWYRQLPEEGLKFMVYLQKENIIDESGMPKERFSAEFPKEGPSILRIQQVVRGDSAAYFCASSPTVYSNQPQHFGDGTRLSIL.